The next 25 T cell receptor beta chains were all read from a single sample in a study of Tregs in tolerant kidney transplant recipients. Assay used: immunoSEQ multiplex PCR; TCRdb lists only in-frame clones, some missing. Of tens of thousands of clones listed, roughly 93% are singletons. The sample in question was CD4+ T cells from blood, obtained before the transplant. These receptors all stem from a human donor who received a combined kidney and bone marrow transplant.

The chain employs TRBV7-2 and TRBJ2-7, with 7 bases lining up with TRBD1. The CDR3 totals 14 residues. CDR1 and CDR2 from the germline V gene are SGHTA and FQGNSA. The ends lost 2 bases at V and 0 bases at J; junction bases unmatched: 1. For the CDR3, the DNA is TGTGCCAGCAGCTTACGACAGGGCTCCTACGAGCAGTACTTC. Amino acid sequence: CASSLRQGSYEQYF.

CDR3: CASSPDWNQPQHF. In DNA form, the CDR3 reads TGTGCCAGCAGCCCGGACTGGAATCAGCCCCAGCATTTT. The gene calls are TRBV7-8 and TRBJ1-5; D gene uncertain. V lost 5 bases and J lost 4, with 9 bases in between. Germline lookup yields CDR1 SGHVS and CDR2 FQNEAQ. This CDR3 comprises 13 residues.

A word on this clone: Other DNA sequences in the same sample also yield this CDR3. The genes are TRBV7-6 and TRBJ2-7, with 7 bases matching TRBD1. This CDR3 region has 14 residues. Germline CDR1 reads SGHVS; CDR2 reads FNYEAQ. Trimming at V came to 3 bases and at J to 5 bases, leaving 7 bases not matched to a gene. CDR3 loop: CASSLEQGLNEQYF. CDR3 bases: TGTGCCAGCAGCTTGGAACAGGGGCTGAACGAGCAGTACTTC.

CDR3 sequence reads: CASSPSGGMGYTDTQYF. The CDR3 DNA reads as TGTGCCAGCAGCCCATCCGGCGGGATGGGGTACACAGATACGCAGTATTTT. This rearrangement joins TRBV7-8 to TRBJ2-3; tentatively, D is TRBD2 (6 bases). The V and J ends lost 5 bases and 2 bases respectively, with 20 bases between them. Germline V CDR1 and CDR2: SGHVS, FQNEAQ. CDR3 size: 17 residues.

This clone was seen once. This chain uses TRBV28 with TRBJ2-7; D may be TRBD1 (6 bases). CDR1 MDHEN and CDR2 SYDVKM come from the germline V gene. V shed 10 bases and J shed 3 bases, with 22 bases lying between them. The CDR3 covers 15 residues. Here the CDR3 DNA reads TGTGCCACCTGTTTCCGGGCGAGGGGGAACTACGAGCAGTACTTC. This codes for CATCFRARGNYEQYF.

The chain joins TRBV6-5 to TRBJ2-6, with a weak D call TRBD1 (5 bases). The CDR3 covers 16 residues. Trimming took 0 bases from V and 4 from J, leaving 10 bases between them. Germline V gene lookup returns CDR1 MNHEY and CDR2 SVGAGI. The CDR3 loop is CASSYSGLWGANVLTF. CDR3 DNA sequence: TGTGCCAGCAGTTACTCGGGGCTTTGGGGGGCCAACGTCCTGACTTTC.

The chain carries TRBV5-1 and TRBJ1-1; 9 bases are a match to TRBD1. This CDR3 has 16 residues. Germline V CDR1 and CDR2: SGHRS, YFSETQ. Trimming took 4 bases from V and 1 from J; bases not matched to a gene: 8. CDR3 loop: CASSQLPGQGNTEAFF. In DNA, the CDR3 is TGCGCCAGCAGCCAGCTCCCGGGACAGGGGAACACTGAAGCTTTCTTT.

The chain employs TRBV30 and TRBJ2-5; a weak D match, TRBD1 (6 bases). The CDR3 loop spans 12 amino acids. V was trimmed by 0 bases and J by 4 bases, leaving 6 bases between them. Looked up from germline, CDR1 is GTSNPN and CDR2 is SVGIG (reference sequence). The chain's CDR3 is CAWSVQGETQYF. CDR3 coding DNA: TGTGCCTGGAGTGTACAGGGAGAGACCCAGTACTTC.

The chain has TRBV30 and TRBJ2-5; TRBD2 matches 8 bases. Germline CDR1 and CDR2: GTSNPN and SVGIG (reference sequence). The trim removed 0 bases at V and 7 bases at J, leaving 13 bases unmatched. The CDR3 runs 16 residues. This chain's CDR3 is CAWSVRSSGPQLTQYF. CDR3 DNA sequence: TGTGCCTGGAGTGTACGGTCTAGCGGGCCCCAGTTGACCCAGTACTTC.

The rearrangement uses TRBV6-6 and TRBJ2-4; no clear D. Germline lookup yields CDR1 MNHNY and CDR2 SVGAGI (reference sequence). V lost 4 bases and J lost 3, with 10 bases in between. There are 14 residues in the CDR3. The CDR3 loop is CASSSGFVKNIQYF. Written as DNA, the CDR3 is TGTGCCAGCAGTTCAGGTTTTGTCAAAAACATTCAGTACTTC.

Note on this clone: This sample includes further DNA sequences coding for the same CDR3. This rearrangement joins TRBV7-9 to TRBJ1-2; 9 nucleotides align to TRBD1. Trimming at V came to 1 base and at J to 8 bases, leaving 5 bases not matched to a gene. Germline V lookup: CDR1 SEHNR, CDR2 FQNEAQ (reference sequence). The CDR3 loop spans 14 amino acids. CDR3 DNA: TGTGCCAGCAGCTTAGGGGGGACAGGGTACGGCTACACCTTC. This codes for CASSLGGTGYGYTF.

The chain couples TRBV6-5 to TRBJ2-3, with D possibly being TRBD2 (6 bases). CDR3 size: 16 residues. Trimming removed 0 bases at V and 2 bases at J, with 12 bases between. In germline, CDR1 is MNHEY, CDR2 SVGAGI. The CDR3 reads CASSYSLDYTTDTQYF. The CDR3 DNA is TGTGCCAGCAGTTACTCCCTGGACTATACCACAGATACGCAGTATTTT.

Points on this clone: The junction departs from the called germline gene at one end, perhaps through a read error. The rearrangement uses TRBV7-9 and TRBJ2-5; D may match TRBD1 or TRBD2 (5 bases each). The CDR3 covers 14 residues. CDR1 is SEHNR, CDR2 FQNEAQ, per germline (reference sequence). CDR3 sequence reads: CASTLGASSETQYF. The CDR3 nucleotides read TGTGCCAGCACCTTAGGGGCTAGCAGTGAGACCCAGTACTTC.

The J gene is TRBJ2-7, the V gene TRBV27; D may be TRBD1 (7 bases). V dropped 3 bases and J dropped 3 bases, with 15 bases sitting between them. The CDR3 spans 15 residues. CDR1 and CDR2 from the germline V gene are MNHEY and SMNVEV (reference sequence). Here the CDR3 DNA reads TGTGCCAGCAGTTTGGAGGGGACAGCCATCTACGAGCAGTACTTC. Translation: CASSLEGTAIYEQYF.

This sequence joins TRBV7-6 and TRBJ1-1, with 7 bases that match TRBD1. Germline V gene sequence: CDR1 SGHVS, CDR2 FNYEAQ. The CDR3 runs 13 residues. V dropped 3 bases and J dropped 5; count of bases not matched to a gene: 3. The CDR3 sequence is CASSFNRGTEAFF. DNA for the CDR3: TGTGCCAGCAGCTTCAACAGGGGTACTGAAGCTTTCTTT.

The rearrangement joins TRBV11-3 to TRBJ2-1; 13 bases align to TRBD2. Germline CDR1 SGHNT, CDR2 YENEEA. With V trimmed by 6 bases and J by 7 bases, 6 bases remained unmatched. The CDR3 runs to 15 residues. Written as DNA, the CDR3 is TGTGCCAGCAGAGCCGGACTAGCGGGAGTAAATGAGCAGTTCTTC. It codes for CASRAGLAGVNEQFF.

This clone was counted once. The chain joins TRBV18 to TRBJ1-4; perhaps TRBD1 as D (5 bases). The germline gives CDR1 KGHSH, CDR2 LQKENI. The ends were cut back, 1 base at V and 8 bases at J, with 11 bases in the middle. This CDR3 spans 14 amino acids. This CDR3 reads CASSPQGSKEKLFF. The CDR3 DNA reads TGTGCCAGCTCACCACAGGGGTCGAAAGAAAAACTGTTTTTT.

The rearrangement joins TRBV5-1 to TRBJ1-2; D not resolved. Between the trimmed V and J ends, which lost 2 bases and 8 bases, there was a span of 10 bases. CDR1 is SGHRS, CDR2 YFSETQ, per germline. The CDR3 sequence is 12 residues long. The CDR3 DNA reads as TGCGCCAGCAGCTTTACTGGGGAGGGCTACACCTTC. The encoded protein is CASSFTGEGYTF.

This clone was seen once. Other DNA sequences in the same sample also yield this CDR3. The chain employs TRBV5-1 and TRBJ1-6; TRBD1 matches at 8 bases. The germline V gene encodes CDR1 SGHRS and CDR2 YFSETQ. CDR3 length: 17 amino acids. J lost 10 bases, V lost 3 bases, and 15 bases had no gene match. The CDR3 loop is CASSYGGGQGIYSPLHF. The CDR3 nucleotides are TGCGCCAGCAGCTACGGAGGTGGACAGGGTATTTACTCACCCCTCCACTTT.

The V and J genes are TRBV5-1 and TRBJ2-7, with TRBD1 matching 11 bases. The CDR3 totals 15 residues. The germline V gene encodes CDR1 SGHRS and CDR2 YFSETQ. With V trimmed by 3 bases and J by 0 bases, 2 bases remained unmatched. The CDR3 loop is CASSSGTGGSYEQYF. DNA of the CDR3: TGCGCCAGCAGCTCAGGGACAGGGGGCTCCTACGAGCAGTACTTC.

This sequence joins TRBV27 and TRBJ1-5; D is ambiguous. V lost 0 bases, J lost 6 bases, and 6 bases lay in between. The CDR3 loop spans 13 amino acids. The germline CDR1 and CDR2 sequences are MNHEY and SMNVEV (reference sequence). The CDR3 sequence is CASSLSRSQPQHF. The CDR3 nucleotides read TGTGCCAGCAGTTTATCGCGAAGTCAGCCCCAGCATTTT.

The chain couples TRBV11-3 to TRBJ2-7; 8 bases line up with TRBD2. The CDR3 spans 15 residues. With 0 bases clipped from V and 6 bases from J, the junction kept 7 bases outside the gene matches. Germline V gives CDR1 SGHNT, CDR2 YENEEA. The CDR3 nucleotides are TGTGCCAGCAGCTTAGATTTCCGGGAGGGGTCCGAGCAGTACTTC. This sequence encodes CASSLDFREGSEQYF.

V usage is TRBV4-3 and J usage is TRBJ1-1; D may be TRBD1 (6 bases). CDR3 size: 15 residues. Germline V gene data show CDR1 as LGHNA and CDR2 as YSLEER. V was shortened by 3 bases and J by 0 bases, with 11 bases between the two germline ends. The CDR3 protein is CASSHIGQMNTEAFF. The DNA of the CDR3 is TGCGCCAGCAGCCATATTGGACAGATGAACACTGAAGCTTTCTTT.

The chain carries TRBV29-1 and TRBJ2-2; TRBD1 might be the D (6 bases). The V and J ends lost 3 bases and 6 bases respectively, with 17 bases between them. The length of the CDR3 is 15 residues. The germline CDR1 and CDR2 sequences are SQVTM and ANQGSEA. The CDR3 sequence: CSVDPLGAGAGELFF. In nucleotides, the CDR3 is TGCAGCGTTGATCCCTTGGGGGCTGGGGCCGGGGAGCTGTTTTTT.

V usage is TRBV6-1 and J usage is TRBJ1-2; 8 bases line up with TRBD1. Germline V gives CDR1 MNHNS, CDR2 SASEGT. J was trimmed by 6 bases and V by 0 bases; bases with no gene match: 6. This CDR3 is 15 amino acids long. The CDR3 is CASSEAGQGGNGYTF. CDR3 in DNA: TGTGCCAGCAGTGAAGCTGGACAGGGAGGAAATGGCTACACCTTC.